This T cell receptor (beta chain) was profiled in a study of cytomegalovirus exposure and HLA in healthy donors. 60 Vbeta and 13 Jbeta primers were used in PCR. As processed by the authors: A follow-up analysis tallied approximately 85 million unique TCR beta chains, some 9.9 million shared. The table came from immunoSEQ multiplex PCR; TCRdb's copy has only in-frame clones and leaves some out. That table is the source of V, J and clone size, and D and trimming were worked out from the DNA. The profile shows some 120,000 clones, 60% to 85% of them singletons. Comments on this clone: Antigen specificity is unknown.

Points from the study as a whole: Cytomegalovirus association was listed for 150 or so TCR beta chains. In an earlier analysis, about 87% or about 30%: the productive usage of most TCR beta V segments.

From germline, CDR1 is SGDLS and CDR2 YYNGEE. After removal of 4 bases from V and 7 bases from J, the junction contained 13 bases not matched to a gene. The CDR3 is made up of 17 amino acids. This sequence joins TRBV9 and TRBJ2-2; 10 nucleotides match TRBD1. Material: PBMCs. This TCR was recovered from a man aged 30 to 39 in good health and CMV-seronegative. CDR3 protein: CASSPWTGGSSNGELFF. CDR3 in DNA: TGTGCCAGCAGCCCCTGGACAGGGGGATCATCCAACGGGGAGCTGTTTTTT.